The clone carrying this T cell receptor (beta chain) was recorded at least ten times. What it recognizes is unknown. There are 14 residues in the CDR3. The germline V gene has CDR1 MNHNS and CDR2 SASEGT. The V segment lost 5 bases and the J segment 8 bases; nucleotides outside the gene matches: 8. TCRdb re-derived calls from the 5' RACE reads in MiXCR, one entry per CDR3 protein. The table lists under 65,000 distinct CDR3 sequences, approximately 13% of them singletons. This entry comes from a study of early T cells in non-severe SARS-CoV-2 infection. For the study at large: Sequencing of bulk RNA from unsorted whole blood was done, without chain pairing.

Study-wide findings and caveats: Sequences matched to VDJdb favored anti-spike CD8 responses, while private and CD4 specificities were missed.

Sample: whole blood. The clonotype comes from an adult who was a healthcare worker with PCR-confirmed SARS-CoV-2 infection or an uninfected control (not recorded which). The chain links TRBV6-1 to TRBJ1-2, with 10 bases lining up with TRBD1. CDR3 coding DNA: TGTGCCAGCAGTTTTACCGGGACAGGGGAAGGCTACACCTTC. Translating gives CASSFTGTGEGYTF.